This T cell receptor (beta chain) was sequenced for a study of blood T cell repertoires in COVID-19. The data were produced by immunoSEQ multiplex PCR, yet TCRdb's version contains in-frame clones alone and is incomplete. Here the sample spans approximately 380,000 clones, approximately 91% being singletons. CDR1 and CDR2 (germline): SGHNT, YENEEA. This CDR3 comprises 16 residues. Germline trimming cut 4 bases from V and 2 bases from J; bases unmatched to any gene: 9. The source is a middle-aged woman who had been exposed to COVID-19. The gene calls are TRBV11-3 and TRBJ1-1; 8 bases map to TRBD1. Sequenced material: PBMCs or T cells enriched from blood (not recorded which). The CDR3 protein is CASSSDRGLRNTEAFF. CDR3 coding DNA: TGTGCCAGCAGCTCCGACAGGGGTCTTCGTAACACTGAAGCTTTCTTT.